The 16 T cell receptor beta chains below all came from one sample that was sequenced in a study of cytomegalovirus exposure and HLA in healthy donors. The primer mix had 60 Vbeta and 13 Jbeta primers. Profiling relied on immunoSEQ multiplex PCR, and the TCRdb table lists in-frame clones only, not all of them. Of 100,000 to 140,000 clones detected, around three quarters appear once; the ten largest clones hold roughly 8.2%. Sequenced sample: PBMCs. These TCRs come from a man under 40 in good health and CMV-seronegative.

This clone was observed a handful of times. The genes are TRBV6-1 and TRBJ2-7; 7 bases are shared with TRBD1. V lost 6 bases and J lost 4; bases outside the gene matches: 12. Germline assignment: CDR1 MNHNS and CDR2 SASEGT. CDR3 length equals 15 residues. The CDR3 reads CASSYRGSGSYEQYF. The CDR3 DNA reads as TGTGCCAGCAGCTACAGGGGCAGTGGGAGTTACGAGCAGTACTTC.

This sequence joins TRBV10-2 and TRBJ2-1; 11 bases agree with TRBD2. Germline values: CDR1 WSHSY, CDR2 SAAADI. V was pared by 3 bases and J by 2 bases, with 3 bases of the junction left unmatched. This CDR3 contains 16 residues. For the CDR3, the DNA is TGCGCCAGCAGTGACCCGACTAGCGGGACCTACAATGAGCAGTTCTTC. Its protein is CASSDPTSGTYNEQFF.

The rearrangement links TRBV18 to TRBJ1-3, with a weak D call TRBD1 (6 bases). V lost 5 bases and J lost 0, with 11 bases in between. Germline CDR1 KGHSH, CDR2 LQKENI. The CDR3 runs to 15 residues. The CDR3 nucleotides are TGTGCCAGCTCAGCTCGGGACAACTCTGGAAACACCATATATTTT. Protein sequence: CASSARDNSGNTIYF.

The genes are TRBV5-1 and TRBJ2-1; no clear D gene. Per the germline V gene, CDR1 is SGHRS and CDR2 is YFSETQ. The CDR3 is 14 residues long. The germline V and J ends were trimmed by 0 bases and 7 bases, with 11 bases remaining between them. The CDR3 DNA sequence: TGCGCCAGCAGCTTGGGGGTTACTACTAATGAGCAGTTCTTC. Translated: CASSLGVTTNEQFF.

The chain carries TRBV15 and TRBJ2-3, with TRBD2 matching 8 bases. The CDR3 is 18 residues long. In germline, CDR1 is LNHNV, CDR2 YYDKDF (reference sequence). V lost 1 base, J lost 0 bases, and 9 bases stayed unmatched. CDR3 DNA sequence: TGTGCCACCAGCAGAGTGAGACGGACTAGCAGAAGCACAGATACGCAGTATTTT. Translating gives CATSRVRRTSRSTDTQYF.

The V and J genes are TRBV19 and TRBJ2-7; possibly TRBD2 for D (5 bases). The CDR3 length is 16 residues. Between the trimmed V and J ends, which lost 7 bases and 4 bases, there was a span of 23 bases. Germline loops: CDR1 LNHDA, CDR2 SQIVND (reference sequence). The CDR3 region is CASKRVGESPYYEQYF. CDR3 in DNA: TGTGCCAGTAAGAGGGTGGGAGAGTCCCCCTATTACGAGCAGTACTTC.

The rearrangement uses TRBV27 and TRBJ1-6; unclear D gene. Trimming cost V 1 base and J 5 bases, with 3 bases left between them. The CDR3 loop spans 13 amino acids. Germline V CDR1 and CDR2: MNHEY, SMNVEV (reference sequence). Here the CDR3 DNA reads TGTGCCAGCAGTTTATTTAATAATTCACCCCTCCACTTT. It codes for CASSLFNNSPLHF.

The chain is built from TRBV19 and TRBJ2-6, with 9 bases lining up with TRBD1. V lost 1 base, J lost 1 base, and 5 bases stayed unmatched. CDR1 LNHDA and CDR2 SQIVND come from the germline V gene (reference sequence). The CDR3 is 18 amino acids. The CDR3 DNA reads TGTGCCAGTAGTATAGCCGGGACAGGGAATTCTGGGGCCAACGTCCTGACTTTC. Translation: CASSIAGTGNSGANVLTF.

This clone has a single count. V is TRBV5-4 and J is TRBJ1-2; perhaps TRBD1 as D (6 bases). Between the trimmed V and J ends, which lost 0 bases and 10 bases, there was a span of 16 bases. Germline V gives CDR1 SGHNT, CDR2 YYREEE (reference sequence). The CDR3 spans 14 residues. CDR3 sequence: CASSLVRVRGNYTF. The CDR3 DNA sequence: TGTGCCAGCAGCTTGGTGCGAGTCAGGGGTAACTACACCTTC.

This clone was observed a handful of times. The chain recombines TRBV7-9 with TRBJ2-3, with TRBD2 matching 10 bases. Germline CDR1 is SEHNR and CDR2 is FQNEAQ (reference sequence). This CDR3 spans 16 amino acids. The V segment lost 5 bases and the J segment 4 bases; nucleotides outside the gene matches: 9. The CDR3: CASSERLAGVADTQYF. The CDR3 nucleotides read TGTGCCAGCAGCGAAAGGCTAGCGGGGGTCGCAGATACGCAGTATTTT.

The chain has TRBV28 and TRBJ1-1; TRBD1 is a possible D gene (5 bases). The germline V and J ends were trimmed by 4 bases and 0 bases, with 9 bases remaining between them. CDR1 and CDR2 from the germline V gene are MDHEN and SYDVKM. The CDR3 is 14 residues long. The CDR3 is CASSSWTLNTEAFF. The CDR3 DNA reads TGTGCCAGCAGTTCCTGGACATTGAACACTGAAGCTTTCTTT. The full variable domain, in which reference TRBV28 and TRBJ1-1 provide the parts outside the CDR3, is DVKVTQSSRYLVKRTGEKVFLECVQDMDHENMFWYRQDPGLGLRLIYFSYDVKMKEKGDIPEGYSVSREKKERFSLILESASTNQTSMYLCASSSWTLNTEAFFGQGTRLTVV.

This clone was counted only a few times. The chain employs TRBV28 and TRBJ2-6, with D tentatively TRBD2 (6 bases). CDR1 and CDR2 (germline): MDHEN, SYDVKM. This CDR3 region has 17 residues. Trimming stripped 5 bases from V and 3 bases from J, with 17 bases between. The CDR3 is CASSLGARDYGANVLTF. The CDR3 region has the DNA TGTGCCAGCAGTCTAGGGGCGCGGGATTATGGGGCCAACGTCCTGACTTTC.

The table lists this clone with a count of one. The rearrangement uses TRBV7-9 and TRBJ2-5; TRBD2 matches 7 bases. From germline, CDR1 is SEHNR and CDR2 FQNEAQ (reference sequence). The CDR3 has 16 residues. The V and J ends lost 4 bases and 5 bases, in that order; junction bases with no gene match: 13. The CDR3 loop reads CASSSDAAGWRETQYF. CDR3 DNA sequence: TGTGCCAGCAGCTCAGACGCAGCGGGATGGAGGGAGACCCAGTACTTC.

This clone has a single count. The chain uses TRBV11-1 and TRBJ2-1, with D possibly TRBD2 on 5 matching bases. The CDR3 is made up of 13 amino acids. V was cut by 4 bases and J by 10 bases, with 14 bases left in between. Germline CDR1 reads SGHAT; CDR2 reads FQDESV (reference sequence). Here the CDR3 reads CASSSLPGNEQFF. The DNA for the CDR3 is TGTGCCAGCAGCTCATTGCCCGGGAACGAGCAGTTCTTC.

In its sample, this clone was seen once. The chain is built from TRBV29-1 and TRBJ2-5; 9 nucleotides agree with TRBD2. The CDR3 has 14 amino acids. The germline CDR1 and CDR2 sequences are SQVTM and ANQGSEA. V trimming: 3 bases; J trimming: 0 bases; junction bases outside the gene matches: 2. The CDR3 protein is CSVEVAGDQETQYF. CDR3 coding DNA: TGCAGCGTTGAGGTAGCGGGAGACCAAGAGACCCAGTACTTC.

This clone was observed a few times. The gene calls are TRBV2 and TRBJ1-5; 7 bases are a match to TRBD1. The trim removed 2 bases at V and 1 base at J, leaving 5 bases unmatched. The CDR3 consists of 16 residues. Per the germline V gene, CDR1 is SNHLY and CDR2 is FYNNEI. The CDR3 region is CASSEWSGGSNQPQHF. As DNA, the CDR3 is TGTGCCAGCAGTGAATGGTCAGGGGGGAGCAATCAGCCCCAGCATTTT.